The clone carrying this T cell receptor beta chain was picked up a small number of times. Deletions cut 2 bases from V and 1 base from J, with 6 bases between. This CDR3 comprises 13 residues. The germline V gene encodes CDR1 SGHNT and CDR2 YYREEE (reference sequence). The record originates from a study of technical replicates of blood from a handful of donors. Sequencing used immunoSEQ multiplex PCR; TCRdb keeps in-frame clones, though not all of them. The sample yields around 76,000 clones, over 95% seen once. The sequence was collected from a human donor in good health. V gene TRBV5-4 combines with J gene TRBJ1-1; D unresolved. The sequenced material came from T cells isolated from PBMCs. DNA of the CDR3: TGTGCCAGCAGCTTCCGGGGGAACACTGAAGCTTTCTTT. It is translated as CASSFRGNTEAFF.